The 3 T cell receptor beta chains below were found in one sample sequenced in a study of blood T cell repertoires in COVID-19. The method was immunoSEQ multiplex PCR; TCRdb's version includes in-frame clones alone and lacks a portion of them. The sample has about 430,000 clones, 85% to 90% seen once. Sequenced input: PBMCs or T cells enriched from blood (not recorded which). All receptors come from a woman between 25 and 40 years old with acute COVID-19.

The J gene is TRBJ2-4, the V gene TRBV2; D might be TRBD2 (5 bases). Trimming pared 0 bases from V and 10 bases from J, leaving 7 bases between. Looked up from germline, CDR1 is SNHLY and CDR2 is FYNNEI. The CDR3 covers 12 residues. CDR3 region: CASSEASGIQYF. The CDR3 nucleotides are TGTGCCAGCAGTGAAGCCTCGGGAATTCAGTACTTC.

The rearrangement links TRBV5-1 to TRBJ2-1; D unresolved. The CDR3 is 11 amino acids. Trimming stripped 3 bases from V and 5 bases from J, with 3 bases between. Per germline, CDR1 SGHRS and CDR2 YFSETQ. CDR3 in amino acids: CASSSDNEQFF. CDR3 sequence (DNA): TGCGCCAGCAGCTCTGACAATGAGCAGTTCTTC.

The chain has TRBV2 and TRBJ2-4, with 8 bases identical to TRBD2. Germline trimming cut 5 bases from V and 6 bases from J; bases unmatched to any gene: 9. Germline V gives CDR1 SNHLY, CDR2 FYNNEI. The length of the CDR3 is 15 residues. CDR3 sequence (DNA): TGTGCCAGCAGTAACCCGAACCGGGGGGGAAACATTCAGTACTTC. Translating gives CASSNPNRGGNIQYF.